The T cell receptor (beta chain) under discussion was sequenced for a study of blood T cell repertoires in COVID-19. The germline CDR1 and CDR2 sequences are SGDLS and YYNGEE. V shed 2 bases, J shed 4 bases, and the junction held 8 bases outside the gene matches. The CDR3 sequence is 15 residues long. Only in-frame clones appear in the TCRdb table, and some are missing; sequencing was by immunoSEQ multiplex PCR. The sample has roughly 500,000 clones, 88% seen once. The TCR sequence derives from a woman between 40 and 50 years old who had recovered from COVID-19. The specimen sequenced was PBMCs or T cells enriched from blood (not recorded which). The chain employs TRBV9 and TRBJ1-2; TRBD1 matches 7 bases. The CDR3 sequence: CASSVEDRTLYGYTF. CDR3 DNA: TGTGCCAGCAGCGTCGAGGACAGGACTCTCTATGGCTACACCTTC.